This paragraph covers one TCR beta chain sequence. Its specificity is not known. The data are from a study of monozygotic twins with inflammatory bowel disease. Broader study findings: Diversity of TCRbeta measured by inverse Simpson was lower in IBD patients than in healthy co-twins.

This CDR3 spans 16 amino acids. The germline CDR1 and CDR2 sequences are MNHEY and SVGEGT. TCRdb re-called the 5' RACE reads; every CDR3 protein appears as one record, without DNA. This listing includes some 330,000 distinct CDR3 sequences. The receptor was isolated from a human donor with ulcerative colitis or Crohn's disease, or a healthy co-twin of an affected twin (not recorded which). This chain links TRBV6-2 or TRBV6-3 with TRBJ2-7; with no DNA, the TCRdb D assignment of TRBD1 cannot be verified. The sequencing sample was made of blood. This CDR3 reads CASSYSGWDREYEQYF.